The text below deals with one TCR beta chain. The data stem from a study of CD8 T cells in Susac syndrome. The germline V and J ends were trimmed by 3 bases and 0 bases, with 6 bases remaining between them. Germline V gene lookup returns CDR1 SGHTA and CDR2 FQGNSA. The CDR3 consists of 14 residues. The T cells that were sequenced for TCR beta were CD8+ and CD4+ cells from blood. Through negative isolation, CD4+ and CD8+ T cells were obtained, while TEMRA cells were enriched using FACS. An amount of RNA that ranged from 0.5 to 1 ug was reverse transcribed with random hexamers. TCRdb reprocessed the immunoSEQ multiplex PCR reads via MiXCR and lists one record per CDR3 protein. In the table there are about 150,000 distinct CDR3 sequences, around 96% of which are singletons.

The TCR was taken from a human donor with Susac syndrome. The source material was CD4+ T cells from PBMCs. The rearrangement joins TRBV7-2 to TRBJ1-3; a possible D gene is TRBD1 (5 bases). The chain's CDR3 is CASSFGHSGNTIYF. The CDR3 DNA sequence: TGTGCCAGCAGCTTCGGACACTCTGGAAACACCATATATTTT.